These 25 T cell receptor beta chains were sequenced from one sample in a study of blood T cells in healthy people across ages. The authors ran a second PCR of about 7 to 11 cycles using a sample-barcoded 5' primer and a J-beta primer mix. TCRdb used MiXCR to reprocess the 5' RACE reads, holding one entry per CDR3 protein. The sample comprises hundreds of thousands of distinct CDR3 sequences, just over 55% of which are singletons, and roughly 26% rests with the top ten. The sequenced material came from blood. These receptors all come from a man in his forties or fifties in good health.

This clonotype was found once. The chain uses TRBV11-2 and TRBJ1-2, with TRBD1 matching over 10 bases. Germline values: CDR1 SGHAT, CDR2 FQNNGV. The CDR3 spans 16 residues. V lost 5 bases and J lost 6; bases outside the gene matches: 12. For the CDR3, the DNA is TGTGCCAGCAGCGCCGGACAGGGGGATTGGTCGGATGGCTACACCTTC. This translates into CASSAGQGDWSDGYTF.

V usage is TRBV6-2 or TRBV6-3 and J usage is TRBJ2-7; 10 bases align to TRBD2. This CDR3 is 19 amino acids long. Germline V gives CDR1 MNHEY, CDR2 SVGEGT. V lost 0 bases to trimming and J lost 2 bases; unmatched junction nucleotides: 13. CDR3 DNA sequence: TGTGCCAGCAGTTACTCGAGTCTAGCGGGAGCCCAAAGTACCTACGAGCAGTACTTC. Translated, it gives CASSYSSLAGAQSTYEQYF.

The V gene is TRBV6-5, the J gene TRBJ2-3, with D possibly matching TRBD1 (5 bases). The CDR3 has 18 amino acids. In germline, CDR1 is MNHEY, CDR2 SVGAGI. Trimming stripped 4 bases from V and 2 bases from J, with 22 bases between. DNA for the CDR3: TGTGCCAGCAGTTCCGATCCTGTTCAGGGATCAACCACAGATACGCAGTATTTT. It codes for CASSSDPVQGSTTDTQYF.

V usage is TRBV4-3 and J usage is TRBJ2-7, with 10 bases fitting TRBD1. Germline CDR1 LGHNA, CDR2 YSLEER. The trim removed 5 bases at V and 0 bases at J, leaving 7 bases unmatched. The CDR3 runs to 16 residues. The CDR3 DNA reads TGCGCCAGCAGCGGGTCGGACAGGGGGAGCTCCTACGAGCAGTACTTC. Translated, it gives CASSGSDRGSSYEQYF.

Here the CDR3 DNA reads TGTGCCAGCAGCCCTCGACCCGTAGATGGTTACAATGAGCAGTTCTTC. It encodes CASSPRPVDGYNEQFF. V gene TRBV7-3 combines with J gene TRBJ2-1; no clear D. The germline CDR1 and CDR2 sequences are SGHTA and FQGTGA. There are 16 residues in the CDR3. The germline V and J ends were trimmed by 5 bases and 4 bases, with 18 bases remaining between them.

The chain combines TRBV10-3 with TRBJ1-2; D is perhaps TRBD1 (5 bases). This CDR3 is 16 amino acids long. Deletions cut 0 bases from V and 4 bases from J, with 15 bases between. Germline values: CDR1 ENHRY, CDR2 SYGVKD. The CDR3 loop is CAISESVQTDIYGYTF. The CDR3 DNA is TGTGCCATCAGTGAGTCTGTGCAGACAGATATCTATGGCTACACCTTC.

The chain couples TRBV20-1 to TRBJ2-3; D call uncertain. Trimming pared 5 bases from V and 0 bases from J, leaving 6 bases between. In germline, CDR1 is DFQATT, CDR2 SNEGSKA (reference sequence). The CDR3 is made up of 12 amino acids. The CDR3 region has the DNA TGCAGTGCTTACACTAGCACAGATACGCAGTATTTT. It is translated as CSAYTSTDTQYF.

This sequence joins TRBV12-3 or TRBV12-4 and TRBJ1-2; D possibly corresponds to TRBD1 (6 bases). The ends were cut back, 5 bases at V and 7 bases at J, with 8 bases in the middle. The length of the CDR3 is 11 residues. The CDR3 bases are TGTGCCAGCAGTAGGACAGCTGGCTACACCTTC. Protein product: CASSRTAGYTF.

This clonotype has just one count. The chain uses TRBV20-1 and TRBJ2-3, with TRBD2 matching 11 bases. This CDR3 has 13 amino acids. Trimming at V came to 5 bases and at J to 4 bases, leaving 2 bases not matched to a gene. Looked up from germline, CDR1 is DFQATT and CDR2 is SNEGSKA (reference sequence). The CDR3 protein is CSARLAGPDTQYF. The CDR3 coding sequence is TGCAGTGCTCGACTAGCGGGACCAGATACGCAGTATTTT.

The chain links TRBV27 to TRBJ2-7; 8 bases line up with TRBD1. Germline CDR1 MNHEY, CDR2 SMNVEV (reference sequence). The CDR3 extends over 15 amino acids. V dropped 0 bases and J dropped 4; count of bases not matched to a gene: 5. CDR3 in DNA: TGTGCCAGCAGTTTATCCGGGACAGGACTATACGAGCAGTACTTC. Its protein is CASSLSGTGLYEQYF.

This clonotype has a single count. The CDR3 region is CASSLQGLEEKLFF. The DNA for the CDR3 is TGCGCCAGCAGCCTCCAGGGTTTAGAAGAAAAACTGTTTTTT. The genes are TRBV5-1 and TRBJ1-4, with D maybe TRBD1 (5 bases). In germline, CDR1 is SGHRS, CDR2 YFSETQ. This CDR3 comprises 14 residues. V lost 4 bases and J 8 bases, leaving 15 bases between the germline ends.

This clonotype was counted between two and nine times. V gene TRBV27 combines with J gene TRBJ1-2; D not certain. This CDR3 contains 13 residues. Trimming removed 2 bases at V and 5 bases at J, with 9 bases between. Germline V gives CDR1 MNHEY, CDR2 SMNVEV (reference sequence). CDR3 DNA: TGTGCCAGCAGTTTAGGGAGATGTTATGGCTACACCTTC. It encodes CASSLGRCYGYTF.

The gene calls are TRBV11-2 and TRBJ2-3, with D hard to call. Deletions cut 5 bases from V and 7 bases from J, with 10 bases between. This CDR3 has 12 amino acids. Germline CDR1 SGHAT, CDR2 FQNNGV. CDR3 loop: CASSQDRYTQYF. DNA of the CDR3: TGTGCCAGCAGCCAGGATAGGTATACGCAGTATTTT.

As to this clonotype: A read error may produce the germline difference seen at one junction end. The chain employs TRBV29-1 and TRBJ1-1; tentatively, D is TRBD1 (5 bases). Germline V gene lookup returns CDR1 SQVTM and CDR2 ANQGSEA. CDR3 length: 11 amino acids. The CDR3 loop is CSVESDTEAFF. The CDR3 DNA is TGCAGCGTCGAATCGGACACCGAAGCTTTCTTT.

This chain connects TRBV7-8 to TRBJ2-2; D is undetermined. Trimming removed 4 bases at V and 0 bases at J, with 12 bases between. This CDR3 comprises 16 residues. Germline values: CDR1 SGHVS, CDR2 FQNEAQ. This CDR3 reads CASSSQTATNTGELFF. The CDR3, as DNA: TGTGCCAGCAGCTCGCAGACTGCCACGAACACCGGGGAGCTGTTTTTT.

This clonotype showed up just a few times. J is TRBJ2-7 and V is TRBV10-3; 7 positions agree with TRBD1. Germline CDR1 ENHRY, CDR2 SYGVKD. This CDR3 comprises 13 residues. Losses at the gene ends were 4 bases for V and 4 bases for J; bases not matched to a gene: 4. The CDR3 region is CAISGDRAYEQYF. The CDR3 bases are TGTGCCATCAGTGGTGACAGGGCATACGAGCAGTACTTC.

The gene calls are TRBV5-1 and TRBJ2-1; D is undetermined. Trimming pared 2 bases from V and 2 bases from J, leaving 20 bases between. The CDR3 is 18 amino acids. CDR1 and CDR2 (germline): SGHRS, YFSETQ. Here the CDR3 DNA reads TGCGCCAGCAGCTTAACCCGGCGAGAGGCATCACCCTACAATGAGCAGTTCTTC. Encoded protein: CASSLTRREASPYNEQFF. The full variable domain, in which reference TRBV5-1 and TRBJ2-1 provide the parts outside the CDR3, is KAGVTQTPRYLIKTRGQQVTLSCSPISGHRSVSWYQQTPGQGLQFLFEYFSETQRNKGNFPGRFSGRQFSNSRSEMNVSTLELGDSALYLCASSLTRREASPYNEQFFGPGTRLTVL.

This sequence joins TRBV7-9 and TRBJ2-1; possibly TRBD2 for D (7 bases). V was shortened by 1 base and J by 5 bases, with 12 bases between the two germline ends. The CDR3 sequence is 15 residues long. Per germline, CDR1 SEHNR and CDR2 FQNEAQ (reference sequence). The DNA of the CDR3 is TGTGCCAGCAGCTTAGGGGGGGGCGAGGACAATGAGCAGTTCTTC. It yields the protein CASSLGGGEDNEQFF.

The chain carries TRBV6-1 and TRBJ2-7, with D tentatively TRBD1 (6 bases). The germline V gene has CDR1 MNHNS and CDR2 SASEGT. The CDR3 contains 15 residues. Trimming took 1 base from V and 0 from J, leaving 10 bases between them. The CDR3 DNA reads TGTGCCAGCAGTGAAGGTACAGGGATCTCCTACGAGCAGTACTTC. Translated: CASSEGTGISYEQYF.

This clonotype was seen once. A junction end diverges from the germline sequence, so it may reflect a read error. CDR3 nucleotide sequence: TGTGCCAGCAGACCCTTCGGAAATCAAGGGACCCAGTACTTC. This sequence encodes CASRPFGNQGTQYF. This rearrangement joins TRBV6-2 or TRBV6-3 to TRBJ2-7; D is unclear. With the DNA end fitting TRBJ2-5 better, the J assignment may be wrong. The length of the CDR3 is 14 residues. Germline V gene data show CDR1 as MNHEY and CDR2 as SVGEGT.

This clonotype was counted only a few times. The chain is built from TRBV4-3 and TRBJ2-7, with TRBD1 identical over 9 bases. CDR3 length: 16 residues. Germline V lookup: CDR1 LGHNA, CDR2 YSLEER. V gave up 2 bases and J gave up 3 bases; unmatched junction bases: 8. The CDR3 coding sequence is TGCGCCAGCAGCCAATCGGACGGGACAGGGTACTACGAGCAGTACTTC. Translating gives CASSQSDGTGYYEQYF.

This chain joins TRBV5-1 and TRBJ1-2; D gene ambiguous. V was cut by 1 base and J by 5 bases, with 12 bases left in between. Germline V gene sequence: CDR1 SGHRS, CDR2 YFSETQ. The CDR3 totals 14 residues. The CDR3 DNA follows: TGCGCCAGCAGCTTGACAAATTCCGATTATGGCTACACCTTC. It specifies CASSLTNSDYGYTF.

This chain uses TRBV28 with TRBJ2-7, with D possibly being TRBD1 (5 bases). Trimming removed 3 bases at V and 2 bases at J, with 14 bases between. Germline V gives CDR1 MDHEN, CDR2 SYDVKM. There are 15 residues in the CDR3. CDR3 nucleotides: TGTGCCAGCAGTTTCATTGTAGACAGCACCTACGAGCAGTACTTC. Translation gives CASSFIVDSTYEQYF.

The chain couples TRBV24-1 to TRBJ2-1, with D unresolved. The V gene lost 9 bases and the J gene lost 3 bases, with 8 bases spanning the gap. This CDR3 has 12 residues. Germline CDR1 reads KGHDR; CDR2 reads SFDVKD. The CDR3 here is CATRTDYNEQFF. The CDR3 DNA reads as TGTGCCACCCGGACGGACTACAATGAGCAGTTCTTC.

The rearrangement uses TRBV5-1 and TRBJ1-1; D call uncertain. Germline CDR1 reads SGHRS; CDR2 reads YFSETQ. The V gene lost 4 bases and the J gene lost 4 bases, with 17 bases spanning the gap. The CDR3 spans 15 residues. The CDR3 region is CASSPGARVSTEAFF. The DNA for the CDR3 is TGCGCCAGCAGCCCCGGAGCGCGGGTTTCCACTGAAGCTTTCTTT.